This TCR beta chain appears in the sequencing data of a study of Ad26.COV2.S vaccination and SARS-CoV-2 variants. Study in general: The donor was enrolled in the Ad26.COV2.S arm of the COV1001 trial.

Only in-frame clones appear in the TCRdb table, and some are missing; sequencing was by immunoSEQ multiplex PCR. Seen here are over 400,000 clones, approximately 92% observed once, and the top ten hold around 1.7%. The V and J ends lost 7 bases and 7 bases respectively, with 10 bases between them. Germline CDR1 is LNHDA and CDR2 is SQIVND (reference sequence). CDR3 length equals 11 residues. Treatment given: about 20 received Ad26.COV2.S at low or high dose, single or two shots; about 5 received placebo; per-sample allocation not given. Day 63 after the first injection of vaccine or placebo was the sampling time.

The chain recombines TRBV19 with TRBJ1-2, with no clear D. The receptor comes from a person between 18 and 65 years old who received the Ad26.COV2.S COVID-19 vaccine or a placebo. The starting material was peripheral blood, obtained in a trial of Ad26.COV2.S vaccine versus placebo. The CDR3 bases are TGTGCCAGTAACAAAGGGCCTGGCTACACCTTC. Residues: CASNKGPGYTF.